A selection of T cell receptor beta chains follows, all from one sample in a study of cytomegalovirus exposure and HLA in healthy donors. Method: immunoSEQ multiplex PCR; TCRdb's copy keeps in-frame clones and lacks some. This repertoire shows about 57,000 clones, roughly four fifths found once; its top ten account for approximately 4.3%. Sequencing was carried out using PBMCs. The receptors shown here come from a young man in good health and CMV-seronegative. Both conserved end residues are part of each CDR3. The D gene is left open where the match is weak. Clone size, where shown, is once, few, many, or a class for clones that have expanded.

14 TRBJ2-7 . TRBV10-2 once TGCGCCAGCGGCTTAGCGGTGAGCTCCTACGAGCAGTACTTC CASGLAVSSYEQYF
15 TRBJ2-2 . TRBV15 . TGTGCCACCAGCGGCTACACGGGGATCGCCGGGGAGCTGTTTTTT CATSGYTGIAGELFF
15 TRBJ1-4 . TRBV7-9 . TGTGCCAGCAGCTTCCCTCGGGAGCTGAATGAAAAACTGTTTTTT CASSFPRELNEKLFF
16 TRBJ2-5 . TRBV6-5 . TGTGCCAGCAGTTACTCGGGCCGTAGGGGACAAGAGACCCAGTACTTC CASSYSGRRGQETQYF
14 TRBJ1-6 . TRBV12-5 . TGTGCTAGTGGTTCCGGGATCGGTAATTCACCCCTCCACTTT CASGSGIGNSPLHF
15 TRBJ2-7 TRBD2 TRBV27 . TGTGCCAGCAGCCCCCTAGCGGGAGAACAGTACGAGCAGTACTTC CASSPLAGEQYEQYF
16 TRBJ2-4 TRBD1 TRBV19 . TGTGCCAGTAGTGCTATGGGACAGGGAAAAAGAAACATTCAGTACTTC CASSAMGQGKRNIQYF
16 TRBJ2-7 TRBD2 TRBV7-2 once TGTGCCAGCAGCTCACCCTTAGCGGGGCGGGCCTACGAGCAGTACTTC CASSSPLAGRAYEQYF
17 TRBJ1-1 TRBD1 TRBV7-9 once TGTTCCAGCAGCTACCGCCTGGACAGGGGGTCGAACACTGAAGCTTTCTTT CSSSYRLDRGSNTEAFF
15 TRBJ2-4 . TRBV7-2 . TGTGCCAGCAGCTTAGAAGGCGGGGTAGGGGTCGTTCAGTACTTC CASSLEGGVGVVQYF
14 TRBJ1-1 . TRBV6-1 . TGTGCCAGCAGTGAGACTATACAGCTCACTGAAGCTTTCTTT CASSETIQLTEAFF
14 TRBJ2-7 TRBD1 TRBV18 . TGTGCCAGCTCCACCGCAGGGGGCACGTACGAGCAGTACTTC CASSTAGGTYEQYF
14 TRBJ2-3 TRBD2 TRBV10-1 . TGCGCCAGCAGCCTGGCGGGGGACCCAGATACGCAGTATTTT CASSLAGDPDTQYF
14 TRBJ1-1 . TRBV5-1 . TGCGCCAGCAGCTTGGGCGGGGGTCGCACTGAAGCTTTCTTT CASSLGGGRTEAFF
14 TRBJ1-5 . TRBV16 once TGTGCCAGCAGCCAAGTAGGAGGGTGGCAGCCCCAGCATTTT CASSQVGGWQPQHF
13 TRBJ2-7 . TRBV27 few TGTGCCACGTGCCCCCAGGGCGCGCACGAGCAGTACTTC CATCPQGAHEQYF
16 TRBJ2-7 TRBD1 TRBV7-2 . TGTGCCAGCAGCTTAGAAGCCTGGGACAGGACCTACGAGCAGTACTTC CASSLEAWDRTYEQYF
12 TRBJ2-5 . TRBV30 few TGTGCCTGGAGTGATTCACAAGCGGCCCAGTACTTC CAWSDSQAAQYF
16 TRBJ2-1 TRBD2 TRBV9 . TGTGCCAGCAGCCCTCACGGGGGGGCTGGGGACAATGAGCAGTTCTTC CASSPHGGAGDNEQFF
16 TRBJ2-3 TRBD2 TRBV7-2 . TGTGCCAGCAGCTTAGCGCACGTCGGGGGGACAGATACGCAGTATTTT CASSLAHVGGTDTQYF
16 TRBJ2-3 TRBD1 TRBV27 . TGTGCCAGCAGTTTATCAAGGACAGGGGGCACAGATACGCAGTATTTT CASSLSRTGGTDTQYF
15 TRBJ2-7 . TRBV7-9 . TGTGCCAGCAGCTTAGAGGCTGGGCCCTTCTACGAGCAGTACTTC CASSLEAGPFYEQYF
12 TRBJ2-1 TRBD1 TRBV6-6 . TGTGCCAGCACCCGGACAGGGTTTGAGCAGTTCTTC CASTRTGFEQFF
13 TRBJ2-1 . TRBV30 . TGTGCCTGGAGTTCACTAGCTGGCAATGAGCAGTTCTTC CAWSSLAGNEQFF
15 TRBJ2-7 TRBD1 TRBV4-1 . TGCGCCAGCAGCGAAGGGGGGGGGACAGGGTACGAGCAGTACTTC CASSEGGGTGYEQYF
11 TRBJ2-3 . TRBV7-2 . TGTGCCAGCAGCTTCGCAGATACGCAGTATTTT CASSFADTQYF
15 TRBJ1-1 . TRBV19 . TGTGCCAGTAGTATAGGGGCGCGTACGTACACTGAAGCTTTCTTT CASSIGARTYTEAFF
14 TRBJ1-1 . TRBV5-1 once TGCGCCAGCAGCTTGGGGGGCTCGGGCACTGAAGCTTTCTTT CASSLGGSGTEAFF
15 TRBJ1-1 . TRBV4-2 . TGTGCCAGCAGCCAAGTCGGGATTTTGAACACTGAAGCTTTCTTT CASSQVGILNTEAFF
14 TRBJ1-2 . TRBV9 . TGTGCCAGCAGCGTAGGGACAGCTAACTATGGCTACACCTTC CASSVGTANYGYTF
15 TRBJ1-5 . TRBV4-3 . TGCGCCAGCAGCCAAGATAGGGCAGGGCGACAGCCCCAGCATTTT CASSQDRAGRQPQHF
12 TRBJ2-7 TRBD2 TRBV10-3 . TGTGCCATCGATAGCGGGAGCCAAGAGCAGTACTTC CAIDSGSQEQYF
15 TRBJ2-7 TRBD1 TRBV7-9 . TGTGCCAGCAGCCCCCGCGGACAGGGTGGATACGAGCAGTACTTC CASSPRGQGGYEQYF
15 TRBJ2-1 TRBD2 TRBV25-1 . TGTGCCAGCCAGAGTAAGGGACTAGCGGGATTTGAGCAGTTCTTC CASQSKGLAGFEQFF
13 TRBJ1-2 . TRBV6-1 . TGTGCCAGCAGGGAGGGGGGGGTGAGAGGCTACACCTTC CASREGGVRGYTF
16 TRBJ2-5 . TRBV7-2 . TGTGCCAGCAGTCTTCGAAAACAGGTGTCATTTGAGACCCAGTACTTC CASSLRKQVSFETQYF
14 TRBJ2-1 TRBD2 TRBV5-4 . TGTGCCAGCGCGGGGGACCTCTCCTACAATGAGCAGTTCTTC CASAGDLSYNEQFF
11 TRBJ2-2 . TRBV7-9 . TGTGCCAGCACCGACACCGGGGAGCTGTTTTTT CASTDTGELFF
15 TRBJ1-4 . TRBV27 . TGTGCCAGCAGTTTGACAGGCGCAACTAATGAAAAACTGTTTTTT CASSLTGATNEKLFF
13 TRBJ1-4 . TRBV14 . TGTGCCAGCAGCCAACAAGAAGGGGGAAAACTGTTTTTT CASSQQEGGKLFF
13 TRBJ1-6 . TRBV7-9 . TGTTCCAGCAGGTCGACAGTAGATTCACCCCTCCACTTT CSSRSTVDSPLHF